This TCR beta chain was sequenced for a study of CD8 T cells in Susac syndrome. Germline V lookup: CDR1 MGHRA, CDR2 YSYEKL. The V gene lost 0 bases and the J gene lost 4 bases, with 6 bases spanning the gap. This CDR3 region has 13 residues. RNA, at roughly 0.5 to 1 ug, was reverse transcribed with random hexamers. TCR beta CDR3 was amplified by immunoSEQ covering 54 Vbeta and 13 Jbeta. TCRdb fed the immunoSEQ multiplex PCR reads into MiXCR, producing one record per CDR3 protein. The table lists 200,000 to 250,000 distinct CDR3 sequences, about 93% of them singletons. CD8+ and CD4+ T cells circulating in blood were sequenced for TCR beta.

Sequencing input: CD8+ T cells from PBMCs. This chain uses TRBV4-1 with TRBJ1-2; D gene unclear. The sequence was obtained from a human donor with multiple sclerosis. The DNA for the CDR3 is TGCGCCAGCAGCCAAGATATCGGCTATGGCTACACCTTC. The encoded protein is CASSQDIGYGYTF.